These 14 T cell receptor beta chains were all obtained from the same sample, sequenced in a study of T cells in Graves' hyperthyroidism and ophthalmopathy. Authors of the study amplified TCR beta CDR3 regions from RNA transcripts. The TCR CDR3 was amplified in a first-round RT-PCR using the HTBI primer set. TCRdb independently ran MiXCR on the multiplex PCR reads; one entry per CDR3 protein. Found here are roughly 420,000 distinct CDR3 sequences, roughly 13% of them singletons; the top ten hold 4% to 6.5%. The material sequenced was blood. The receptors originated from a woman under 30 with Graves' hyperthyroidism.

This clonotype was counted only a few times. The V call is TRBV6-5, the J call TRBJ2-5; D possibly uses TRBD1 or TRBD2 (5 bases each). V was pared by 2 bases and J by 4 bases, with 11 bases between. The CDR3 runs 14 residues. Germline loops: CDR1 MNHEY, CDR2 SVGAGI. CDR3 coding DNA: TGTGCCAGCAGTTACGGGGAGAGGGGAGAGACCCAGTACTTC. Its translation is CASSYGERGETQYF.

The chain carries TRBV20-1 and TRBJ2-3; 10 positions match TRBD2. The ends lost 3 bases at V and 3 bases at J; junction bases unmatched: 6. CDR3 length equals 15 residues. CDR1 and CDR2 (germline): DFQATT, SNEGSKA (reference sequence). CDR3 nucleotide sequence: TGCAGTGCTAGGGGGTCTAGCGGGAGAACAGATACGCAGTATTTT. Residues: CSARGSSGRTDTQYF.

In this sample, this clonotype turned up a few times. The chain is built from TRBV6-1 and TRBJ1-1; 7 nucleotides align to TRBD1. CDR1 and CDR2 (germline): MNHNS, SASEGT. The trim removed 7 bases at V and 2 bases at J, leaving 13 bases unmatched. The CDR3 runs to 16 residues. Written as DNA, the CDR3 is TGTGCCAGCATGGCCAGGGGGGTGGGGCACAACACTGAAGCTTTCTTT. It codes for CASMARGVGHNTEAFF.

This clonotype was detected once. This sequence joins TRBV28 and TRBJ1-6; D not certain. Trimming stripped 6 bases from V and 13 bases from J, with 4 bases between. The germline gives CDR1 MDHEN, CDR2 SYDVKM. CDR3 length: 9 amino acids. Here the CDR3 reads CASSPPLHF. The DNA for the CDR3 is TGTGCCAGCAGCCCGCCCCTCCACTTT.

Ten or more counts support this clonotype. The rearrangement uses TRBV12-3 or TRBV12-4 and TRBJ2-5; tentatively, D is TRBD1 (5 bases). This CDR3 region has 16 residues. Trimming took 4 bases from V and 5 from J, leaving 20 bases between them. The CDR3 DNA follows: TGTGCCAGCAGTTCCCAGGGCGCCGGATTGGGCGAGACCCAGTACTTC. Protein product: CASSSQGAGLGETQYF.

The chain carries TRBV7-9 and TRBJ2-5, with 7 bases that match TRBD2. J gave up 5 bases and V 1 base, and 13 bases lay outside the gene matches. This CDR3 spans 17 amino acids. Germline V lookup: CDR1 SEHNR, CDR2 FQNEAQ (reference sequence). CDR3 amino acids: CASSLGISAGVGETQYF. The CDR3 coding sequence is TGTGCCAGCAGCTTAGGTATCAGCGCGGGAGTAGGGGAGACCCAGTACTTC.

Only a few counts were recorded for this clonotype. This chain connects TRBV27 to TRBJ2-7, with D tentatively TRBD1 (5 bases). Germline CDR1 reads MNHEY; CDR2 reads SMNVEV (reference sequence). Trimming pared 4 bases from V and 1 base from J, leaving 8 bases between. The CDR3 totals 13 residues. The DNA for the CDR3 is TGTGCCAGCAGTTCACAGGAGTCCTACGAGCAGTACTTC. Its translation: CASSSQESYEQYF.

This clonotype was picked up many times. The rearrangement links TRBV6-1 to TRBJ2-1; TRBD2 agrees at 11 bases. The ends lost 6 bases at V and 8 bases at J; junction bases unmatched: 12. The CDR3 is 16 residues long. Germline V CDR1 and CDR2: MNHNS, SASEGT. CDR3 DNA: TGTGCCAGCAGGCTGTGGCTAGCGGGAGGAGGCTATGAGCAGTTCTTC. It is translated as CASRLWLAGGGYEQFF.

Many counts were recorded for this clonotype. The chain carries TRBV7-2 and TRBJ2-1; D is ambiguous. CDR1 and CDR2 (germline): SGHTA, FQGNSA. The CDR3 covers 15 residues. Trimming shortened V by 4 bases and J by 7 bases, and 17 bases separated the two germline ends. The CDR3 sequence is CASSSRGITANEQFF. The CDR3 DNA is TGTGCCAGCAGCTCGCGAGGAATTACGGCGAATGAGCAGTTCTTC.

The chain employs TRBV27 and TRBJ2-1, with TRBD2 matching over 8 bases. Trimming took 2 bases from V and 16 from J; bases not matched to a gene: 7. This CDR3 region has 12 residues. Germline V gene lookup returns CDR1 MNHEY and CDR2 SMNVEV (reference sequence). CDR3 bases: TGTGCCAGCAGTTTAATGTCGGGGGGGGGCTTCTTC. Its protein product is CASSLMSGGGFF.

This clonotype was seen repeatedly, ten times or more. The chain recombines TRBV20-1 with TRBJ1-2; 8 positions agree with TRBD1. Per the germline V gene, CDR1 is DFQATT and CDR2 is SNEGSKA (reference sequence). V shed 1 base, J shed 7 bases, and the junction held 14 bases outside the gene matches. This CDR3 has 16 amino acids. CDR3 sequence: CSARVSRTGTLGGYTF. CDR3 bases: TGCAGTGCTAGAGTGTCTCGGACAGGGACCCTTGGTGGCTACACCTTC.

The chain combines TRBV4-2 with TRBJ2-1; TRBD2 matches 7 bases. The CDR3 has 15 residues. Trimming took 1 base from V and 8 from J; bases not matched to a gene: 8. Germline-derived CDR1 and CDR2 are LGHNA and YNFKEQ. This CDR3 is CASSQAGGLTDEQFF. In DNA form, the CDR3 reads TGTGCCAGCAGCCAAGCGGGAGGATTGACCGATGAGCAGTTCTTC.

This chain joins TRBV5-5 and TRBJ1-3; no definite D call. V was clipped by 5 bases and J by 1 base, with 13 bases between them. The CDR3 runs 15 residues. Germline CDR1 SGHKS, CDR2 YYEKEE (reference sequence). CDR3 sequence: CASSPSAGSGNTIYF. Written as DNA, the CDR3 is TGTGCCAGCAGTCCCTCCGCCGGATCTGGAAACACCATATATTTT.

This clonotype appeared a single time. The chain links TRBV28 to TRBJ2-5, with a possible D match to TRBD1 (6 bases). Germline-derived CDR1 and CDR2 are MDHEN and SYDVKM. Trimming removed 3 bases at V and 4 bases at J, with 12 bases between. The CDR3 is 14 residues long. The CDR3 sequence: CASSFGQNRETQYF. The CDR3 region has the DNA TGTGCCAGCAGTTTCGGACAGAACAGAGAGACCCAGTACTTC.